This T cell receptor beta chain was captured in a study of cytomegalovirus exposure and HLA in healthy donors. Study findings and constraints: The authors listed around 150 TCR beta chains as cytomegalovirus-associated.

In regard to this clone: Its specificity is unknown.

The CDR3 consists of 16 residues. With 1 base removed from V and 4 bases from J, the gap between germline ends came to 17 bases. The germline gives CDR1 SNHLY, CDR2 FYNNEI. Sequencing used immunoSEQ multiplex PCR; TCRdb keeps in-frame clones, though not all of them. Among about 140,000 clones listed, 85% to 90% were seen once. The source material was PBMCs. The chain links TRBV2 to TRBJ2-7; D might be TRBD2 (6 bases). The sequence derives from a woman younger than 30 in good health and CMV-seropositive. CDR3 nucleotides: TGTGCCAGCAGTGAAGTGGGAATAGCGGAAGAGTACGAGCAGTACTTC. Translated, it gives CASSEVGIAEEYEQYF.